This TCR beta chain was identified during a study of blood T cell repertoires in COVID-19. The table came from immunoSEQ multiplex PCR; TCRdb's copy has only in-frame clones and leaves some out. The data show 200,000 to 250,000 clones, more than 75% seen once. Germline-derived CDR1 and CDR2 are MDHEN and SYDVKM. V was pared by 5 bases and J by 4 bases, with 7 bases of the junction left unmatched. This CDR3 is 15 amino acids long. This clone was observed a single time. Sequenced material: peripheral blood. This chain connects TRBV28 to TRBJ1-5; the match to TRBD1 covers 8 bases. This TCR derives from a man aged 40-49 years with active or convalescent COVID-19. The chain's CDR3 is CASSADRGWNQPQHF. The CDR3 DNA reads as TGTGCCAGCAGTGCCGACAGGGGATGGAATCAGCCCCAGCATTTT.